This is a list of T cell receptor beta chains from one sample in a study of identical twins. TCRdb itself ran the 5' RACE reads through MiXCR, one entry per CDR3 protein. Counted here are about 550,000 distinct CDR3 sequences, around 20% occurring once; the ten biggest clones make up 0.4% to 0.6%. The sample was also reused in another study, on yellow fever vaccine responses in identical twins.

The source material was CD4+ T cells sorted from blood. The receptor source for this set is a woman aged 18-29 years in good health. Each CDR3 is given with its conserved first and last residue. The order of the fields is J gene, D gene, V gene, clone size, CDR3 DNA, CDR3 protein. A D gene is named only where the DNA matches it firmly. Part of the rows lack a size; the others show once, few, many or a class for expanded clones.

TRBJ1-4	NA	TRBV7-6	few	TGTGCCAGCAGCTTATTTTTGGGGGATGGTGAAAAACTGTTTTTT	CASSLFLGDGEKLFF
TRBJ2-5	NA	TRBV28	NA	TGTGCCAGCAGTTCCCATCCTGGGGGCGCCGGAGAGACCCAGTACTTC	CASSSHPGGAGETQYF
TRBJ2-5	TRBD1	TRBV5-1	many	TGCGCCAGCAGCAGGACAGGGGGTGAGACCCAGTACTTC	CASSRTGGETQYF
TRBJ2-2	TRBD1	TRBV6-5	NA	TGTGCCAGCAGTTACGGGACAGCCACCGGGGAGCTGTTTTTT	CASSYGTATGELFF
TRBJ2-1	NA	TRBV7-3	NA	TGTGCCAGCAGCTCCGAGGGCCGACCGTCCGGTGAGCAGTTCTTC	CASSSEGRPSGEQFF
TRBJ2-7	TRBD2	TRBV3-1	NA	TGTGCCAGCAGCCAAGCCCGATGGGCGAGCGGGAGGGTGAGGATCGAGCAGTACTTC	CASSQARWASGRVRIEQYF
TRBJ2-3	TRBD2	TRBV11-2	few	TGTGCCAGCAGCCTCGTTCAAGCGGGGGTTTTAGATACGCAGTATTTT	CASSLVQAGVLDTQYF
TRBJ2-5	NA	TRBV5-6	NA	TGTGCCATGGGCACCGGGTTCCTTAGCTGGGGGAAAGAGACCCAGTACTTC	CAMGTGFLSWGKETQYF
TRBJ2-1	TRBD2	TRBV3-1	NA	TGTGCCAGCTGCCTCCACCCCCTAGCGGGGGTTTACAATGAGCAGTTCTTC	CASCLHPLAGVYNEQFF
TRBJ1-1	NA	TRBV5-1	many	TGCGCCAGCAGCAACAGGGACGCTGAAGCTTTCTTT	CASSNRDAEAFF
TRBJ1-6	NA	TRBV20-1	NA	TGCAGTGCTAGAGCCCGGGAACCAAATTCACCCCTCCACTTT	CSARAREPNSPLHF
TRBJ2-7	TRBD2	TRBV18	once	TGTGCCAGCTCACCTCGTAGCGGGAGCAAGCACGAGCAGTACTTC	CASSPRSGSKHEQYF
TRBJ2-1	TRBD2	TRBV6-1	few	TGTGCCAGCAGGACTAGCGGGAGGGCGTACAATGAGCAGTTCTTC	CASRTSGRAYNEQFF
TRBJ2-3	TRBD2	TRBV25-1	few	TGTGCCAGCAGTGGAACATTAGCGGGAGGGCCAAGCACAGATACGCAGTATTTT	CASSGTLAGGPSTDTQYF